The 26 T cell receptor beta chains presented below share a single source sample, sequenced in a study of blood T cell repertoires in COVID-19 (dated by TCRdb to between 2020 and 2021). Library preparation used the immunoSEQ multiplex PCR assay. TCRdb retrieved this table from immuneACCESS and kept in-frame rearrangements only. Not all clones are present; in checked studies, unresolved V genes account for under half, and no reason is known for the remainder. A total of 250,000 to 300,000 clones appear in this sample, approximately 88% of them only once. The top ten clones comprise about 10% of the sample. Input material: peripheral blood. The receptors derive from a woman in her 70s with COVID-19, enrolled during active disease.

The chain joins TRBV6-6 to TRBJ1-1; D unresolved. The CDR3 length is 14 residues. V lost 4 bases and J 1 base, leaving 10 bases between the germline ends. Germline CDR1 and CDR2: MNHNY and SVGAGI (reference sequence). Here the CDR3 reads CASSWGESNTEAFF. DNA of the CDR3: TGTGCCAGCAGTTGGGGAGAGTCGAACACTGAAGCTTTCTTT.

V usage is TRBV27 and J usage is TRBJ1-1, with TRBD1 identical over 7 bases. The CDR3 runs 15 residues. Trimming cost V 8 bases and J 5 bases; bases outside gene matches: 14. Per germline, CDR1 MNHEY and CDR2 SMNVEV (reference sequence). The DNA of the CDR3 is TGTGCCAGCGGACCGGTGCAAGGGGGCATAACTGAAGCTTTCTTT. Translation: CASGPVQGGITEAFF.

The V and J genes are TRBV20-1 and TRBJ2-7; 9 positions match TRBD1. V was clipped by 3 bases and J by 1 base; unmatched bases: 4. CDR1 is DFQATT, CDR2 SNEGSKA, per germline (reference sequence). The length of the CDR3 is 14 residues. Here the CDR3 DNA reads TGCAGTGCTAGTGGGGGGACAGGGTCCTACGAGCAGTACTTC. Translated: CSASGGTGSYEQYF.

V gene TRBV3-1 (or the pseudogene TRBV3-2) combines with J gene TRBJ1-4; 7 bases agree with TRBD1. Trimming took 3 bases from V and 6 from J; bases not matched to a gene: 7. Germline CDR1 and CDR2: LGHDT and YNNKEL (reference sequence). The CDR3 has 15 residues. The CDR3 sequence: CASSHRGTEDEKLFF. In DNA, the CDR3 is TGTGCCAGCAGCCACAGGGGGACAGAGGATGAAAAACTGTTTTTT.

This clone was detected only a few times. The chain carries TRBV18 and TRBJ2-5; D may be TRBD1 (5 bases). V dropped 1 base and J dropped 1 base, with 10 bases sitting between them. The CDR3 length is 15 residues. The V gene's germline CDR1 is KGHSH and CDR2 LQKENI. The DNA of the CDR3 is TGTGCCAGCTCACCACGTAAGGACACCCAAGAGACCCAGTACTTC. This codes for CASSPRKDTQETQYF.

This chain connects TRBV28 to TRBJ1-2; the D gene is possibly TRBD1 (6 bases). The CDR3 has 12 amino acids. Germline V gene sequence: CDR1 MDHEN, CDR2 SYDVKM. V was pared by 4 bases and J by 7 bases, with 10 bases between. DNA for the CDR3: TGTGCCAGCAGTTCACAGGGATTTGGCTACACCTTC. Translated: CASSSQGFGYTF.

The chain carries TRBV6-2 or TRBV6-3 and TRBJ2-1; 10 positions agree with TRBD1. Unmatched junction bases numbered 4, after V lost 2 bases and J lost 9 bases. Germline lookup yields CDR1 MNHEY and CDR2 SVGEGT. This CDR3 has 14 residues. This chain's CDR3 is CASSYGTGVLEQFF. In nucleotides, the CDR3 is TGTGCCAGCAGTTACGGGACAGGGGTTCTTGAGCAGTTCTTC.

This clone was observed a single time. The chain employs TRBV6-5 and TRBJ1-4, with D possibly being TRBD1 (6 bases). This CDR3 is built from 14 residues. V lost 6 bases to trimming and J lost 4 bases, with 12 bases between them. Germline lookup yields CDR1 MNHEY and CDR2 SVGAGI. DNA of the CDR3: TGTGCCAGCAGGACAGGCGGATATAATGAAAAACTGTTTTTT. This sequence encodes CASRTGGYNEKLFF.

The chain has TRBV30 and TRBJ2-7, with D uncertain. Germline CDR1 reads GTSNPN; CDR2 reads SVGIG (reference sequence). This CDR3 region has 11 residues. Trimming removed 2 bases at V and 5 bases at J, with 7 bases between. In nucleotides, the CDR3 is TGTGCCTGGAGTACCACAGACGAGCAGTACTTC. Its translation: CAWSTTDEQYF.

The gene calls are TRBV19 and TRBJ1-5, with a weak D call TRBD1 (5 bases). There are 17 residues in the CDR3. Germline values: CDR1 LNHDA, CDR2 SQIVND (reference sequence). Trimming removed 4 bases from V and 0 bases from J, with 16 bases in between. CDR3 DNA sequence: TGTGCCAGTAGTAGAGGTGGGGGGGATCTTAGCAATCAGCCCCAGCATTTT. Translating gives CASSRGGGDLSNQPQHF.

This chain links TRBV11-2 with TRBJ1-2, with D possibly being TRBD1 (5 bases). The CDR3 sequence is 15 residues long. Germline CDR1 is SGHAT and CDR2 is FQNNGV. The ends were cut back, 0 bases at V and 2 bases at J, with 10 bases in the middle. In DNA, the CDR3 is TGTGCCAGCAGCTTAGAGGACACGATAAACTATGGCTACACCTTC. It codes for CASSLEDTINYGYTF.

The rearrangement joins TRBV28 to TRBJ2-3; 7 bases are shared with TRBD1. Per germline, CDR1 MDHEN and CDR2 SYDVKM. The V and J ends lost 3 bases and 4 bases, in that order; junction bases with no gene match: 10. This CDR3 spans 16 amino acids. CDR3 amino acids: CASSFSQGYGSDTQYF. DNA of the CDR3: TGTGCCAGCAGTTTCTCACAGGGGTACGGATCAGATACGCAGTATTTT. Full variable domain (outside the CDR3, taken from reference TRBV28 and TRBJ2-3): DVKVTQSSRYLVKRTGEKVFLECVQDMDHENMFWYRQDPGLGLRLIYFSYDVKMKEKGDIPEGYSVSREKKERFSLILESASTNQTSMYLCASSFSQGYGSDTQYFGPGTRLTVL.

The chain combines TRBV28 with TRBJ1-5; D remains ambiguous. The CDR3 contains 13 residues. The V and J ends lost 6 bases and 7 bases respectively, with 13 bases between them. Germline CDR1 reads MDHEN; CDR2 reads SYDVKM. Here the CDR3 reads CASREGIRQPQHF. Here the CDR3 DNA reads TGTGCCAGCAGGGAGGGAATTCGGCAGCCCCAGCATTTT.

Written as DNA, the CDR3 is TGTGCCAGCAGCTTAGTCGGAGTAGCGGAGCAGTACTTC. Protein sequence: CASSLVGVAEQYF. V is TRBV7-3 and J is TRBJ2-7, with TRBD2 as a possible D gene (5 bases). This CDR3 spans 13 amino acids. Germline V CDR1 and CDR2: SGHTA, FQGTGA. Between the trimmed V and J ends, which lost 2 bases and 7 bases, there was a span of 12 bases.

This sequence joins TRBV18 and TRBJ1-1, with D unclear. Trimming shortened V by 2 bases and J by 0 bases, and 4 bases separated the two germline ends. The CDR3 is 13 residues long. CDR1 is KGHSH, CDR2 LQKENI, per germline. CDR3 amino acids: CASSPAVNTEAFF. CDR3 sequence (DNA): TGTGCCAGCTCACCAGCGGTGAACACTGAAGCTTTCTTT.

This clone was seen once. J is TRBJ2-6 and V is TRBV7-9, with TRBD1 matching over 9 bases. J lost 0 bases, V lost 4 bases, and 7 bases had no gene match. Germline CDR1 is SEHNR and CDR2 is FQNEAQ (reference sequence). The CDR3 totals 18 residues. This CDR3 is CASSSGGTGPSGANVLTF. CDR3 DNA: TGTGCCAGCAGCTCCGGCGGGACAGGGCCCTCTGGGGCCAACGTCCTGACTTTC.

The chain combines TRBV19 with TRBJ2-3; a weak D match, TRBD1 (6 bases). Germline CDR1 LNHDA, CDR2 SQIVND (reference sequence). CDR3 length equals 15 residues. With 6 bases removed from V and 1 base from J, the gap between germline ends came to 14 bases. CDR3 amino acids: CASSGTSGGTDTQYF. CDR3 nucleotide sequence: TGTGCCAGTAGCGGGACCTCAGGGGGCACAGATACGCAGTATTTT.

The genes are TRBV28 and TRBJ1-2, with 12 bases matching TRBD1. The CDR3 sequence is 16 residues long. CDR1 MDHEN and CDR2 SYDVKM come from the germline V gene. V lost 3 bases, J lost 4 bases, and 6 bases stayed unmatched. The DNA for the CDR3 is TGTGCCAGCAGTTTGGGGACAGGGGGCAATCTCTATGGCTACACCTTC. Its translation: CASSLGTGGNLYGYTF.

The genes are TRBV6-4 and TRBJ2-7; TRBD2 matches at 8 bases. The CDR3 sequence is 16 residues long. The germline V gene encodes CDR1 MRHNA and CDR2 SNTAGT. The V and J ends lost 5 bases and 0 bases, in that order; junction bases with no gene match: 9. CDR3 DNA: TGTGCCAGCAGTCGAGATGGCGGGAGGAGCTCCTACGAGCAGTACTTC. Protein sequence: CASSRDGGRSSYEQYF.

The V call is TRBV4-1, the J call TRBJ1-2; tentative D call: TRBD1 (5 bases). The CDR3 runs 13 residues. CDR1 and CDR2 (germline): MGHRA, YSYEKL. Trimming pared 4 bases from V and 8 bases from J, leaving 14 bases between. The CDR3 DNA follows: TGCGCCAGCAGCCTCGACGGGGGTAAAGGCTACACCTTC. Amino acid sequence: CASSLDGGKGYTF.

The V call is TRBV7-3, the J call TRBJ2-7, with 9 bases matching TRBD2. Germline CDR1 SGHTA, CDR2 FQGTGA. The CDR3 is 15 amino acids. The V segment lost 2 bases and the J segment 4 bases; nucleotides outside the gene matches: 6. The CDR3 DNA is TGTGCCAGCAGCTTAGCGGGAGGGCCCTCGTACGAGCAGTACTTC. Amino acid sequence: CASSLAGGPSYEQYF.

The chain employs TRBV6-1 and TRBJ1-2, with D tentatively TRBD1 (6 bases). The ends were cut back, 2 bases at V and 8 bases at J, with 15 bases in the middle. The CDR3 extends over 14 amino acids. Looked up from germline, CDR1 is MNHNS and CDR2 is SASEGT. Here the CDR3 reads CASSEKGQGQGYTF. The DNA for the CDR3 is TGTGCCAGCAGTGAAAAGGGGCAGGGGCAGGGCTACACCTTC.

This clone was recorded a few times. This chain links TRBV3-1 (or the pseudogene TRBV3-2) with TRBJ1-3, with D unresolved. Trimming left V 1 base short and J 0 bases short, with 7 bases between. The CDR3 covers 15 residues. Per the germline V gene, CDR1 is LGHDT and CDR2 is YNNKEL (reference sequence). The CDR3 sequence: CASSQGVSSGNTIYF. The DNA for the CDR3 is TGTGCCAGCAGCCAAGGCGTTAGCTCTGGAAACACCATATATTTT.

The CDR3 protein is CASSPYPGPQPQHF. As DNA, the CDR3 is TGTGCCAGCTCACCTTACCCAGGGCCACAGCCCCAGCATTTT. V usage is TRBV18 and J usage is TRBJ1-5; D possibly corresponds to TRBD1 (5 bases). Looked up from germline, CDR1 is KGHSH and CDR2 is LQKENI. V lost 3 bases, J lost 7 bases, and 13 bases lay in between. CDR3 length: 14 residues. The entire variable domain, with the rest obtained from reference TRBV18 and TRBJ1-5, is as follows: NAGVMQNPRHLVRRRGQEARLRCSPMKGHSHVYWYRQLPEEGLKFMVYLQKENIIDESGMPKERFSAEFPKEGPSILRIQQVVRGDSAAYFCASSPYPGPQPQHFGDGTRLSIL.

This rearrangement joins TRBV28 to TRBJ1-4; 11 bases are shared with TRBD1. Germline-derived CDR1 and CDR2 are MDHEN and SYDVKM. Trimming took 6 bases from V and 7 from J; bases not matched to a gene: 4. The CDR3 is 14 residues long. CDR3 DNA sequence: TGTGCCAGCAGGGACAGGGGGCAAGGTGAAAAACTGTTTTTT. This sequence encodes CASRDRGQGEKLFF.

The V gene is TRBV6-5, the J gene TRBJ2-7, with 7 bases matching TRBD1. With 6 bases clipped from V and 3 bases from J, the junction kept 11 bases outside the gene matches. Per germline, CDR1 MNHEY and CDR2 SVGAGI. This CDR3 has 15 residues. Here the CDR3 DNA reads TGTGCCAGCAGCCGGACAGGCCGAAGACACTACGAGCAGTACTTC. Translated, it gives CASSRTGRRHYEQYF.